A single TCR beta chain is shown here with its context. Original handling: Using reference gene primer amplification, nucleated cell counts were estimated. Some clones are missing from TCRdb's copy, which holds only in-frame ones; the method was immunoSEQ multiplex PCR. V, J and clone size derive from that table, while D and trimming were established from the DNA sequence. The sample records under 140,000 clones, under 75% being singletons. This specimen belongs to a study of blood T cell repertoires in COVID-19. Sequenced: peripheral blood. The TCR sequence derives from a woman between 55 and 75 years old with acute or convalescent COVID-19.

As DNA, the CDR3 is TGTGCCATCCAGACAGGGAACTATGGCTACACCTTC. As protein: CAIQTGNYGYTF. This chain connects TRBV12-3 or TRBV12-4 to TRBJ1-2; 7 bases fit TRBD1. The CDR3 extends over 12 amino acids. V shed 10 bases and J 2 bases; nucleotides not matched to a gene: 4.